The 29 T cell receptor beta chains given below trace back to one sample, sequenced in a study of blood T cell repertoires in COVID-19. Profiling relied on immunoSEQ multiplex PCR, and the TCRdb table lists in-frame clones only, not all of them. This table has approximately 110,000 clones, almost 90% appearing once. Source material: peripheral blood. The receptor source for this set is a woman aged 45 to 65 with active or convalescent COVID-19.

The chain carries TRBV28 and TRBJ1-2; TRBD1 agrees at 8 bases. CDR1 MDHEN and CDR2 SYDVKM come from the germline V gene. This CDR3 comprises 12 residues. V was clipped by 5 bases and J by 8 bases; unmatched bases: 4. CDR3 DNA: TGTGCCAGCAGTCCTCAGGGGGCGGGCTACACCTTC. Its translation is CASSPQGAGYTF.

This clone was observed once. The V call is TRBV24-1, the J call TRBJ2-5; D uncertain. From germline, CDR1 is KGHDR and CDR2 SFDVKD. The CDR3 extends over 13 amino acids. Trimming removed 4 bases from V and 0 bases from J, with 5 bases in between. This chain's CDR3 is CATSDRNQETQYF. The CDR3 DNA is TGTGCCACCAGTGACAGGAACCAAGAGACCCAGTACTTC.

This chain links TRBV3-1 (or the pseudogene TRBV3-2) with TRBJ2-1, with D uncertain. V gave up 4 bases and J gave up 0 bases, with 10 bases separating them. The germline V gene has CDR1 LGHDT and CDR2 YNNKEL (reference sequence). CDR3 length equals 15 residues. The CDR3 is CASSPFSSSYNEQFF. CDR3 nucleotides: TGTGCCAGCAGCCCCTTTTCTAGCTCCTACAATGAGCAGTTCTTC.

This rearrangement joins TRBV29-1 to TRBJ2-7, with 9 bases lining up with TRBD1. The V and J ends lost 7 bases and 7 bases, in that order; junction bases with no gene match: 8. CDR1 and CDR2 from the germline V gene are SQVTM and ANQGSEA. This CDR3 contains 12 residues. The CDR3 region has the DNA TGCAGCGGGACCGACAGGGGGAGGGAGCAGTACTTC. It is translated as CSGTDRGREQYF.

Of note for this clone: An end of the junction differs from the germline gene, which may be a read error. The chain uses TRBV9 and TRBJ2-1; 8 bases fit TRBD2. This CDR3 region has 15 residues. Germline V gives CDR1 SGDLS, CDR2 YYNGEE. The CDR3 DNA follows: TGTGCCAGCAGCCCCCGGGGACTAGTCTACACTGAGCAGTTCTTC. Translation: CASSPRGLVYTEQFF.

V gene TRBV30 combines with J gene TRBJ1-2; 8 nucleotides agree with TRBD1. The CDR3 spans 16 residues. The germline V gene encodes CDR1 GTSNPN and CDR2 SVGIG (reference sequence). Germline trimming cut 0 bases from V and 4 bases from J; bases unmatched to any gene: 10. The CDR3 region is CAWSVPGTGLFYGYTF. The CDR3 DNA sequence: TGTGCCTGGAGTGTACCCGGGACAGGACTTTTCTATGGCTACACCTTC.

The gene calls are TRBV28 and TRBJ2-5, with D possibly TRBD2 on 6 matching bases. The CDR3 runs to 15 residues. CDR1 and CDR2 (germline): MDHEN, SYDVKM. V was pared by 2 bases and J by 5 bases, with 15 bases between. CDR3 coding DNA: TGTGCCAGCAGTTTAGCGGGGTCAGGGCAGGAGACCCAGTACTTC. Amino acids: CASSLAGSGQETQYF.

V and J are TRBV28 and TRBJ2-7; D is possibly TRBD2 (5 bases). Looked up from germline, CDR1 is MDHEN and CDR2 is SYDVKM. The CDR3 runs to 13 residues. V dropped 7 bases and J dropped 2 bases, with 12 bases sitting between them. CDR3 residues: CASTLGDPYEQYF. Here the CDR3 DNA reads TGTGCCAGCACCCTGGGAGACCCCTACGAGCAGTACTTC.

The CDR3 here is CASTERGTSVAGAAVEQFF. Here the CDR3 DNA reads TGTGCCAGCACCGAACGGGGGACATCGGTAGCGGGAGCGGCGGTTGAGCAGTTCTTC. V usage is TRBV2 and J usage is TRBJ2-1, with 9 bases aligning to TRBD2. Germline loops: CDR1 SNHLY, CDR2 FYNNEI. CDR3 length: 19 amino acids. V shed 7 bases, J shed 9 bases, and the junction held 25 bases outside the gene matches.

The rearrangement links TRBV15 to TRBJ2-5; D uncertain. Germline values: CDR1 LNHNV, CDR2 YYDKDF (reference sequence). The CDR3 spans 15 residues. The V end lost 1 base, the J end lost 1 base, and 10 bases lay between the germline ends. The CDR3 region is CATSRGPHGQETQYF. DNA for the CDR3: TGTGCCACCAGCAGAGGTCCCCACGGCCAAGAGACCCAGTACTTC.

The chain couples TRBV10-1 to TRBJ1-1; D gene uncertain. Trimming took 0 bases from V and 5 from J, leaving 13 bases between them. In germline, CDR1 is WNHNN, CDR2 SYGVQD (reference sequence). This CDR3 has 15 amino acids. CDR3 residues: CASSESRVPGTEAFF. CDR3 DNA sequence: TGCGCCAGCAGTGAGTCAAGGGTCCCGGGGACTGAAGCTTTCTTT.

The chain recombines TRBV19 with TRBJ1-5; D ambiguous. Germline assignment: CDR1 LNHDA and CDR2 SQIVND (reference sequence). There are 14 residues in the CDR3. V was pared by 4 bases and J by 5 bases, with 12 bases between. DNA of the CDR3: TGTGCCAGTAGTAGGGCTTGGGTGGATCAGCCCCAGCATTTT. It codes for CASSRAWVDQPQHF.

The J gene is TRBJ1-1, the V gene TRBV27, with D perhaps TRBD1 (5 bases). The CDR3 runs to 15 residues. Germline V lookup: CDR1 MNHEY, CDR2 SMNVEV (reference sequence). V lost 1 base and J 0 bases, leaving 9 bases between the germline ends. The CDR3 sequence is CASSLLGGMNTEAFF. CDR3 coding DNA: TGTGCCAGCAGTTTATTGGGGGGGATGAACACTGAAGCTTTCTTT.

The V gene is TRBV7-9, the J gene TRBJ2-2; 7 positions agree with TRBD1. Germline V gene data show CDR1 as SEHNR and CDR2 as FQNEAQ (reference sequence). This CDR3 has 14 residues. Trimming at V came to 6 bases and at J to 2 bases, leaving 3 bases not matched to a gene. This CDR3 reads CASRGQPNTGELFF. The CDR3 region has the DNA TGTGCCAGCAGGGGACAGCCCAACACCGGGGAGCTGTTTTTT.

This clone has just one count. The rearrangement links TRBV12-3 or TRBV12-4 to TRBJ2-3; D is ambiguous. Trimming cost V 4 bases and J 6 bases, with 11 bases left between them. This CDR3 spans 13 amino acids. The CDR3 protein is CASSSEPLDTQYF. For the CDR3, the DNA is TGTGCCAGCAGTTCGGAGCCGTTGGATACGCAGTATTTT.

This chain connects TRBV28 to TRBJ2-7, with a tentative D call TRBD2 (6 bases). Germline-derived CDR1 and CDR2 are MDHEN and SYDVKM. V lost 5 bases and J 6 bases, leaving 14 bases between the germline ends. There are 13 residues in the CDR3. The CDR3 DNA reads as TGTGCCAGCAGTGGAGGGTCTTCGGTCGAGCAGTACTTC. This sequence encodes CASSGGSSVEQYF.

The chain is built from TRBV4-2 and TRBJ2-5; D possibly corresponds to TRBD2 (5 bases). The CDR3 has 17 amino acids. Germline V CDR1 and CDR2: LGHNA, YNFKEQ. Trimming shortened V by 1 base and J by 1 base, and 16 bases separated the two germline ends. The CDR3 nucleotides are TGTGCCAGCAGCCAAGCCCTAATCCTAGAGGGCCAAGAGACCCAGTACTTC. This codes for CASSQALILEGQETQYF.

The J gene is TRBJ1-2, the V gene TRBV21-1; TRBD1 was called by the table and not checked on the DNA. TRBV21-1 is deemed a pseudogene. This CDR3 is built from 15 residues. In nucleotides, the CDR3 is TGTGCCAGCAGCAAAGGGAGACAGGGCTCACAGGGCTACACCTTC. It codes for CASSKGRQGSQGYTF.

The rearrangement uses TRBV14 and TRBJ2-1, with 10 bases that match TRBD2. V shed 4 bases and J 5 bases; nucleotides not matched to a gene: 5. The CDR3 consists of 15 residues. CDR1 and CDR2 (germline): SGHDN, FVKESK. Here the CDR3 DNA reads TGTGCCAGCAGCCCTAGCGGGAGATTTCACAATGAGCAGTTCTTC. This gives the protein CASSPSGRFHNEQFF.

The chain links TRBV28 to TRBJ2-7; TRBD1 matches 11 bases. The germline gives CDR1 MDHEN, CDR2 SYDVKM. V lost 8 bases, J lost 9 bases, and 15 bases stayed unmatched. CDR3 length: 15 residues. The CDR3 reads CASSSSDRGLRGQYF. The CDR3 nucleotides are TGTGCCAGCTCTAGTTCGGACAGGGGGCTACGTGGGCAGTACTTC.

The V and J genes are TRBV19 and TRBJ2-7, with 14 bases aligning to TRBD2. V was pared by 9 bases and J by 4 bases, with 23 bases of the junction left unmatched. CDR1 is LNHDA and CDR2 is SQIVND in the germline V gene (reference sequence). CDR3 length: 20 residues. CDR3 nucleotides: TGTGCCAGCGGACGCCCACCCGGGACTAGCGGGGGACCCTTAGTGTACGAGCAGTACTTC. It specifies CASGRPPGTSGGPLVYEQYF. Full variable domain (missing parts from reference TRBV19 and TRBJ2-7): DGGITQSPKYLFRKEGQNVTLSCEQNLNHDAMYWYRQDPGQGLRLIYYSQIVNDFQKGDIAEGYSVSREKKESFPLTVTSAQKNPTAFYLCASGRPPGTSGGPLVYEQYFGPGTRLTVT.

J is TRBJ1-3 and V is TRBV28; TRBD1 might be the D (6 bases). Trimming pared 1 base from V and 4 bases from J, leaving 8 bases between. There are 14 residues in the CDR3. From germline, CDR1 is MDHEN and CDR2 SYDVKM. The CDR3 loop reads CASSLYRAGNTIYF. The CDR3 DNA is TGTGCCAGCAGTTTATACAGGGCCGGAAACACCATATATTTT.

The rearrangement joins TRBV23-1 to TRBJ2-1, with 10 bases aligning to TRBD2. TRBV23-1 belongs to the ORF category, with a function that is uncertain. With V trimmed by 0 bases and J by 5 bases, 16 bases remained unmatched. The CDR3 totals 20 residues. The CDR3 loop reads CASSQSETRALGLADNEQFF. In nucleotides, the CDR3 is TGCGCCAGCAGTCAATCGGAGACCAGGGCGTTAGGACTAGCGGACAATGAGCAGTTCTTC.

The CDR3 loop reads CASSDGPNYYEQYF. CDR3 in DNA: TGTGCCAGCAGTGATGGGCCTAATTACTACGAGCAGTACTTC. The chain employs TRBV6-1 and TRBJ2-7; D is undetermined. CDR1 is MNHNS and CDR2 is SASEGT in the germline V gene. Trimming removed 3 bases from V and 3 bases from J, with 12 bases in between. The CDR3 runs 14 residues.

This clone was counted a single time. This sequence joins TRBV7-2 and TRBJ2-7; possible D gene TRBD2, 5 bases. There are 15 residues in the CDR3. The germline V and J ends were trimmed by 3 bases and 2 bases, with 14 bases remaining between them. The germline CDR1 and CDR2 sequences are SGHTA and FQGNSA. CDR3 in DNA: TGTGCCAGCAGCTTCGCCACAGCGGAGACCTACGAGCAGTACTTC. As protein: CASSFATAETYEQYF.

This chain links TRBV7-2 with TRBJ2-2; 7 bases map to TRBD2. The V gene end was trimmed by 5 bases and the J gene end by 6 bases; junction bases not matched to a gene: 12. The CDR3 is 16 amino acids. Per the germline V gene, CDR1 is SGHTA and CDR2 is FQGNSA. CDR3 nucleotides: TGTGCCAGCAGCCTCCAAGGCGGGAGTTTGGCCGGGGAGCTGTTTTTT. The encoded protein is CASSLQGGSLAGELFF. Variable domain in full (rest from reference TRBV7-2 and TRBJ2-2): GAGVSQSPSNKVTEKGKDVELRCDPISGHTALYWYRQSLGQGLEFLIYFQGNSAPDKSGLPSDRFSAERTGGSVSTLTIQRTQQEDSAVYLCASSLQGGSLAGELFFGEGSRLTVL.

V gene TRBV6-1 combines with J gene TRBJ1-1; TRBD1 is a possible D gene (5 bases). The CDR3 has 17 amino acids. CDR1 MNHNS and CDR2 SASEGT come from the germline V gene. V was clipped by 3 bases and J by 6 bases, with 23 bases between them. CDR3 region: CASSDSPKTVRTSEAFF. DNA of the CDR3: TGTGCCAGCAGTGATTCCCCCAAGACAGTCCGTACTTCTGAAGCTTTCTTT.

The chain employs TRBV3-1 (or the pseudogene TRBV3-2) and TRBJ2-7; maybe TRBD1 (5 bases). The CDR3 is 15 residues long. V gave up 1 base and J gave up 2 bases, with 12 bases separating them. Per germline, CDR1 LGHDT and CDR2 YNNKEL (reference sequence). The CDR3 region is CASSQGAGPPYEQYF. Written as DNA, the CDR3 is TGTGCCAGCAGCCAAGGGGCAGGGCCCCCCTACGAGCAGTACTTC.

This chain connects TRBV5-1 to TRBJ2-5; 7 positions match TRBD1. This CDR3 contains 15 residues. J gave up 1 base and V 0 bases, and 3 bases lay outside the gene matches. CDR1 and CDR2 (germline): SGHRS, YFSETQ. The CDR3 loop reads CASSLEPGGQETQYF. In DNA, the CDR3 is TGCGCCAGCAGCTTGGAGCCAGGGGGCCAAGAGACCCAGTACTTC.